This paragraph reports one T cell receptor beta chain. Its antigen remains unidentified. This sample is part of a study of blood T cells in healthy people across ages. About the study: Template switching captured about one barcoded beta molecule per two T cells. Notes on the study in general: Roughly linearly, TCR beta diversity per million T cells fell as age increased.

CDR3 length equals 15 residues. Looked up from germline, CDR1 is MNHNS and CDR2 is SASEGT. Ranging in age from about 6 to 100, the donors were healthy Caucasian individuals from Russia. Researchers report isolating at least 6.5 million PBMCs per sample. A second about 7 to 11 cycle PCR used barcoded and J-beta primers. MiXCR, applied by TCRdb to the 5' RACE reads, yields one record per CDR3 protein. Among about 1,500,000 distinct CDR3 sequences, roughly 27% were seen once, and the ten largest hold roughly 8%. The rearrangement joins TRBV6-1 to TRBJ2-1, with D possibly matching TRBD2 (6 bases). This TCR came from a woman in her thirties in good health. The sequencing input was blood. The chain's CDR3 is CASLVEDYTYNEQFF. The CDR3 nucleotides read TGTGCTAGTTTGGTAGAGGACTATACTTACAATGAGCAGTTCTTC.